A selection of T cell receptor beta chains follows, all from one sample in a study of stem cell transplantation in POMP-related autoinflammatory disease. Only in-frame clones appear in the TCRdb table, and some are missing; sequencing was by immunoSEQ multiplex PCR. The sample has about 8,600 clones; about 90% are singletons. The material was CD8+ T cells from PBMCs, obtained after stem cell transplantation. These receptors were obtained from a human patient with POMP-related autoinflammation and immune dysregulation (PRAID). Some T cells may possibly be graft donor cells. Both conserved end residues are part of each CDR3. Each record gives: J gene, clone size, V gene, D gene, CDR3 protein, CDR3 DNA. A D gene is named only where the DNA matches it firmly. A row's size may be missing; if present it is once, few, many or a size class.

j_call: TRBJ1-3
clone_size: .
v_call: TRBV10-3
d_call: .
cdr3_aa: CAIREAFSSGNTIYF
cdr3_nt: TGTGCCATCAGGGAAGCCTTTAGCTCTGGAAACACCATATATTTT

j_call: TRBJ2-5
clone_size: .
v_call: TRBV28
d_call: TRBD2
cdr3_aa: CASSSGSGGQETQYF
cdr3_nt: TGTGCCAGCAGTTCCGGATCGGGAGGTCAAGAGACCCAGTACTTC

j_call: TRBJ1-2
clone_size: .
v_call: TRBV5-4
d_call: TRBD1
cdr3_aa: CASSPGQGNYGYTF
cdr3_nt: TGTGCCAGCAGCCCCGGACAGGGGAACTATGGCTACACCTTC

j_call: TRBJ1-6
clone_size: .
v_call: TRBV5-6
d_call: .
cdr3_aa: CASSLVGQTNSPLHF
cdr3_nt: TGTGCCAGCAGCTTGGTCGGACAGACTAATTCACCCCTCCACTTT

j_call: TRBJ2-2
clone_size: .
v_call: TRBV9
d_call: .
cdr3_aa: CASSPARGGNTGELFF
cdr3_nt: TGTGCCAGCAGCCCCGCCAGGGGCGGAAACACCGGGGAGCTGTTTTTT

j_call: TRBJ1-6
clone_size: few
v_call: TRBV4-1
d_call: TRBD1
cdr3_aa: CASSQGQGFDSPLHF
cdr3_nt: TGCGCCAGCAGCCAGGGACAGGGTTTTGATTCACCCCTCCACTTT

j_call: TRBJ2-3
clone_size: large
v_call: TRBV7-2
d_call: .
cdr3_aa: CASSSARGGKSTDTQYF
cdr3_nt: TGTGCCAGCAGTTCCGCTCGGGGCGGGAAGAGCACAGATACGCAGTATTTT

j_call: TRBJ2-7
clone_size: .
v_call: TRBV6-5
d_call: TRBD1
cdr3_aa: CASSSGTAPYEQYF
cdr3_nt: TGTGCCAGCAGCTCCGGGACAGCGCCCTACGAGCAGTACTTC

j_call: TRBJ1-5
clone_size: .
v_call: TRBV13
d_call: .
cdr3_aa: CASSRGGNQPQHF
cdr3_nt: TGTGCCAGCAGCCGAGGGGGCAATCAGCCCCAGCATTTT

j_call: TRBJ2-3
clone_size: once
v_call: TRBV9
d_call: .
cdr3_aa: CASSVKGLFEDTQYF
cdr3_nt: TGTGCCAGCAGCGTAAAGGGACTTTTTGAGGATACGCAGTATTTT

j_call: TRBJ2-7
clone_size: .
v_call: TRBV28
d_call: .
cdr3_aa: CASSLAGTKEQYF
cdr3_nt: TGTGCCAGCAGTTTAGCCGGGACGAAGGAGCAGTACTTC

j_call: TRBJ2-5
clone_size: .
v_call: TRBV9
d_call: TRBD1
cdr3_aa: CASSDPTGEETQYF
cdr3_nt: TGTGCCAGCAGCGACCCAACAGGGGAAGAGACCCAGTACTTC